The rows below give T cell receptor beta chains drawn from one sample of a study of low-dose radiotherapy and immunotherapy resistance in tumors. Via MiXCR, TCRdb re-called the reads, giving one row per CDR3 protein. The table records some 94,000 distinct CDR3 sequences, approximately 22% of them present only once. The material was PBMCs, obtained after low-dose radiotherapy plus immunotherapy. The receptors originated from a female donor with ovarian cancer. CDR3s include the opening cysteine and the closing phenylalanine or tryptophan. D genes are given only for firm matches. The size entry is marked missing in some rows and otherwise reads once, few, many or a size class.

D gene	V gene	clone size	CDR3 length	J gene	CDR3 protein	CDR3 DNA
TRBD1	TRBV5-1	many	14	TRBJ2-7	CASSLAQGAGEQYF	TGCGCCAGCAGCTTGGCGCAGGGGGCCGGTGAGCAGTACTTC
-	TRBV6-1	many	13	TRBJ2-7	CAITKGTDYEQYF	TGTGCCATCACGAAAGGGACCGACTACGAGCAGTACTTC
-	TRBV28	-	14	TRBJ2-7	CASSSGTSTYEQYF	TGTGCCAGCAGTTCCGGGACGTCGACCTACGAGCAGTACTTC
TRBD1	TRBV11-2	many	14	TRBJ2-7	CASSADRGPYEQYF	TGTGCCAGCAGCGCGGACAGGGGGCCCTACGAGCAGTACTTC
TRBD1	TRBV6-2/TRBV6-3	many	15	TRBJ1-1	CASSYYGQGAKEAFF	TGTGCCAGCAGTTATTATGGACAGGGGGCGAAGGAAGCTTTCTTT
TRBD2	TRBV3-1	many	14	TRBJ2-1	CASSHGLAVYEQFF	TGTGCCAGCAGCCACGGACTAGCAGTCTATGAGCAGTTCTTC
-	TRBV28	many	15	TRBJ2-4	CASSPGFLAKNIQYF	TGTGCCAGCAGCCCAGGATTTCTAGCCAAAAACATTCAGTACTTC
-	TRBV27	few	17	TRBJ2-5	CASSLFAGTADLETQYF	TGTGCCAGCAGTTTATTTGCAGGGACGGCTGACCTGGAGACCCAGTACTTC
-	TRBV28	once	14	TRBJ1-3	CACNGASSGNTIYF	TGTGCCTGCAATGGGGCATCCTCTGGAAACACCATATATTTT
-	TRBV2	many	13	TRBJ1-2	CASMSRSNYGYTF	TGTGCCAGCATGAGTCGGAGTAACTATGGCTACACCTTC
TRBD1	TRBV9	many	15	TRBJ1-1	CASSVPAGGYTEAFF	TGTGCCAGCAGCGTACCAGCAGGGGGGTACACTGAAGCTTTCTTT
-	TRBV2	many	14	TRBJ1-1	CASSPAGERAFNFF	TGTGCCAGCAGCCCCGCGGGTGAGCGCGCTTTCAACTTCTTT
TRBD2	TRBV7-9	many	17	TRBJ2-1	CASSLESSGASYNEQFF	TGTGCCAGCAGCTTAGAGTCTAGCGGGGCCTCCTACAATGAGCAGTTCTTC
TRBD1	TRBV28	-	12	TRBJ1-2	CASSLSDREYTF	TGTGCCAGCAGTTTAAGTGACAGGGAGTACACCTTC
-	TRBV7-2	-	15	TRBJ2-3	CASSLGGAGGDTQYF	TGTGCCAGCAGCTTAGGGGGGGCTGGGGGAGATACGCAGTATTTT
TRBD1	TRBV5-1	many	15	TRBJ2-1	CASSLALGQGNEQFF	TGCGCCAGCAGCTTGGCCCTGGGACAGGGGAACGAGCAGTTCTTC
TRBD2	TRBV5-1	few	18	TRBJ2-5	CASSLTTSGGQYQETQYF	TGCGCCAGCAGCTTGACGACTAGCGGGGGGCAATACCAAGAGACCCAGTACTTC
-	TRBV30	-	16	TRBJ2-2	CAWIRTAFANTGELFF	TGTGCCTGGATCCGCACCGCTTTCGCGAACACCGGGGAGCTGTTTTTT
-	TRBV7-2	-	15	TRBJ1-3	CASSLGGGVGDTIYF	TGTGCCAGCAGCTTAGGAGGCGGCGTCGGGGACACCATATATTTT
TRBD2	TRBV9	many	18	TRBJ2-1	CASSVRDGSGGYYNEQFF	TGTGCCAGCAGCGTACGGGACGGTAGCGGGGGTTACTACAATGAGCAGTTCTTC
TRBD2	TRBV3-1	many	15	TRBJ2-1	CASSQDGLGYNEQFF	TGTGCCAGCAGCCAGGACGGACTAGGGTACAATGAGCAGTTCTTC
TRBD1	TRBV28	many	16	TRBJ2-3	CASSPRQGKSADTQYF	TGTGCCAGCAGTCCCCGACAGGGGAAGAGCGCAGATACGCAGTATTTT
-	TRBV9	many	14	TRBJ1-4	CASSVATGNEKLFF	TGTGCCAGCAGCGTAGCGACAGGAAATGAAAAACTGTTTTTT
-	TRBV29-1	many	13	TRBJ1-1	CSAWAFMTTEAFF	TGCAGCGCTTGGGCCTTTATGACCACTGAAGCTTTCTTT
-	TRBV5-1	many	16	TRBJ1-2	CASSPGVRTASYGYTF	TGCGCCAGCAGCCCCGGCGTCAGGACGGCGAGCTATGGCTACACCTTC
TRBD1	TRBV23-1	many	16	TRBJ2-5	CASSQPRDRGGETQYF	TGCGCCAGCAGTCAGCCCCGGGACAGGGGAGGAGAGACCCAGTACTTC
TRBD1	TRBV4-1	many	17	TRBJ2-2	CASSQAGQGIYTGELFF	TGCGCCAGCAGCCAAGCAGGACAGGGGATATACACCGGGGAGCTGTTTTTT
-	TRBV19	many	16	TRBJ1-1	CASSILTGRGNTEAFF	TGTGCCAGTAGTATTTTAACAGGGAGGGGGAACACTGAAGCTTTCTTT
-	TRBV11-3	many	12	TRBJ2-1	CASRRADNEQFF	TGTGCCAGCCGGCGGGCGGACAATGAGCAGTTCTTC